Each of the 3 T cell receptor beta chains below was sequenced from the same sample in a study of OX40 agonist ivuxolimab in advanced cancers. Sequenced by immunoSEQ multiplex PCR; TCRdb stores in-frame clones only, minus some. The sample includes 45,000 to 60,000 clones, 75% to 85% seen only once; the top ten take 3% to 3.5%. The material was CD4+ or CD8+ T cells sorted from blood, obtained in a trial of the OX40 agonist ivuxolimab. The source is an adult with an advanced solid tumor such as melanoma, head and neck, liver or kidney cancer.

The chain couples TRBV11-2 to TRBJ1-1; D remains ambiguous. V lost 1 base and J lost 0, with 18 bases in between. The germline CDR1 and CDR2 sequences are SGHAT and FQNNGV. The CDR3 has 18 residues. As DNA, the CDR3 is TGTGCCAGCAGCTTAGGAAGGTTGGCAGTCTCCATGAACACTGAAGCTTTCTTT. This translates into CASSLGRLAVSMNTEAFF.

The CDR3 bases are TGCAGTGCAGCCCAGGGGTACGAGCAGTACTTC. This encodes CSAAQGYEQYF. V gene TRBV20-1 combines with J gene TRBJ2-7; D may be TRBD1 (6 bases). The CDR3 covers 11 residues. Germline V gene lookup returns CDR1 DFQATT and CDR2 SNEGSKA (reference sequence). V shed 6 bases and J shed 4 bases, with 10 bases lying between them.

This rearrangement joins TRBV11-2 to TRBJ2-2; D unclear. The CDR3 has 14 residues. Trimming took 1 base from V and 7 from J, leaving 10 bases between them. In germline, CDR1 is SGHAT, CDR2 FQNNGV. Written as DNA, the CDR3 is TGTGCCAGCAGCTTAGCAAAACCTCTCGGGGAGCTGTTTTTT. It yields the protein CASSLAKPLGELFF.